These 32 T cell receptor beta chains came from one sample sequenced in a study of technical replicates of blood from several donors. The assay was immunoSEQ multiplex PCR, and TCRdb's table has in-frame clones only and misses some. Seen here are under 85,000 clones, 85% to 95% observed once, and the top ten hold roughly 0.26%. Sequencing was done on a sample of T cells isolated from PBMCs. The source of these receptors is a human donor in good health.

CDR3 amino acids: CASRRGLIEQYF. The CDR3 nucleotides are TGCGCCAGCCGCAGGGGGCTTATCGAGCAGTACTTC. This sequence joins TRBV10-2 and TRBJ2-7, with 8 positions matching TRBD1. Germline V gene sequence: CDR1 WSHSY, CDR2 SAAADI. V shed 8 bases, J shed 6 bases, and the junction held 6 bases outside the gene matches. The CDR3 has 12 amino acids.

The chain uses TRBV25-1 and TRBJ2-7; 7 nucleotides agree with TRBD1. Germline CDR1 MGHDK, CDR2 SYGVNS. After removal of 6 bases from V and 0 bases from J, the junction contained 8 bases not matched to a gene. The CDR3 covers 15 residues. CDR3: CASRMTGYLSYEQYF. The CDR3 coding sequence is TGTGCCAGCAGAATGACAGGGTACCTCTCCTACGAGCAGTACTTC.

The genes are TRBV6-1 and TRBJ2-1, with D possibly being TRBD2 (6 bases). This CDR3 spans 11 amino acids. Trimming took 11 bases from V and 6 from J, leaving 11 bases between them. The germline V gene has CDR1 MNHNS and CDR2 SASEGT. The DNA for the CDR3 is TGTGCCGGAACCGGGGGCAATGAGCAGTTCTTC. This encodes CAGTGGNEQFF.

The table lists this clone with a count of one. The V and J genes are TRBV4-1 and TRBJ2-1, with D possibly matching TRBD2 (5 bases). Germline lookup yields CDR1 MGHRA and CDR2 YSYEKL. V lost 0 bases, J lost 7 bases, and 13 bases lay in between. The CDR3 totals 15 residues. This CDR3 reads CASSQEEGLLNEQFF. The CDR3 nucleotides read TGCGCCAGCAGCCAAGAAGAGGGTTTGTTGAATGAGCAGTTCTTC.

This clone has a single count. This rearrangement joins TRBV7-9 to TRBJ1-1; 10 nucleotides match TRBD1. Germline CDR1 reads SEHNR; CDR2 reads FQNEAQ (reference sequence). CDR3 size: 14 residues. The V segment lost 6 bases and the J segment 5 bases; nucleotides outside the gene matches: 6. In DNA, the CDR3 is TGTGCCAGCAGGCCGGGACAGGGGTCTACTGAAGCTTTCTTT. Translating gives CASRPGQGSTEAFF.

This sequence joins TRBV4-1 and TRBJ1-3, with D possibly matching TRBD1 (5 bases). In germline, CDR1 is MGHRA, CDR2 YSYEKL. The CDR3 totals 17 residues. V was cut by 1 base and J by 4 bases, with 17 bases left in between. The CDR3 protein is CASSQGVGGSLGNTIYF. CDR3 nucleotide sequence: TGCGCCAGCAGCCAAGGGGTGGGGGGATCTCTCGGAAACACCATATATTTT.

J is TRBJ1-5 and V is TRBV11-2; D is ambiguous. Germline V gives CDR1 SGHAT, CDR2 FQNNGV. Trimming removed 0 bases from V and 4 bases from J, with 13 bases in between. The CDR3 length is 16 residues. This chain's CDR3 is CASSLDSVPSNQPQHF. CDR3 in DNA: TGTGCCAGCAGCTTAGACAGCGTACCGTCAAATCAGCCCCAGCATTTT.

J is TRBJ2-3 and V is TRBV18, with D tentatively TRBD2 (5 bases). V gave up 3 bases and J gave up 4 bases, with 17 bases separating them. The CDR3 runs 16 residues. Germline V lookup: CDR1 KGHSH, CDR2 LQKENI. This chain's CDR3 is CASSPKLGERADTQYF. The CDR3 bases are TGTGCCAGCTCACCGAAGCTCGGGGAGAGGGCAGATACGCAGTATTTT.

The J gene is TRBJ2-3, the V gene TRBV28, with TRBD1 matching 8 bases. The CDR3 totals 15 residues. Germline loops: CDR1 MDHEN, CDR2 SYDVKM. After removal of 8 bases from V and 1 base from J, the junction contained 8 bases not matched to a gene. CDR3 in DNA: TGTGCCAGCCTTATACCGGGACAGGGCACAGATACGCAGTATTTT. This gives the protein CASLIPGQGTDTQYF.

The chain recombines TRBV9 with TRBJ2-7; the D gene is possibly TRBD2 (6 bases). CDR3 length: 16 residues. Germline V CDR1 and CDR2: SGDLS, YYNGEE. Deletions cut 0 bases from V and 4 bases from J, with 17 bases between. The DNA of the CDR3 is TGTGCCAGCAGCGTAGTGGCGGTTGGGGGGTTGTACGAGCAGTACTTC. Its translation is CASSVVAVGGLYEQYF.

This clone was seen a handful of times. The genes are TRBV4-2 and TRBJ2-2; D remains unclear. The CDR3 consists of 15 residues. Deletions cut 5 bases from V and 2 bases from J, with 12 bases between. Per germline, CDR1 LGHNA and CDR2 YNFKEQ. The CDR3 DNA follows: TGTGCCAGCAGCTTACGAAGAACTAACACCGGGGAGCTGTTTTTT. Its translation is CASSLRRTNTGELFF.

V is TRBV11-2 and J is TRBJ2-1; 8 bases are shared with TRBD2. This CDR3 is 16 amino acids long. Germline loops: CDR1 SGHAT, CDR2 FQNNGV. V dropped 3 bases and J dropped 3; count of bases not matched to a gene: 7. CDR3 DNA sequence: TGTGCCAGCAGCTTCCTGACTAGCGTAGACTACAATGAGCAGTTCTTC. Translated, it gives CASSFLTSVDYNEQFF.

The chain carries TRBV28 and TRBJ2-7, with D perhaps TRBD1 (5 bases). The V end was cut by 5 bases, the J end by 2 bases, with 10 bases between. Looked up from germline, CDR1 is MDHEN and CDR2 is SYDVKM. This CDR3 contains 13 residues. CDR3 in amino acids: CASSTRQPYEQYF. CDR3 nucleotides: TGTGCCAGCAGTACGCGACAGCCCTACGAGCAGTACTTC.

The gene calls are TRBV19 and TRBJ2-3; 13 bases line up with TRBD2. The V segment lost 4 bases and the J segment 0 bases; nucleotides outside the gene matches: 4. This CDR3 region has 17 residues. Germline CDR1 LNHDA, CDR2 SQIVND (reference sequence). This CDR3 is CASSTGTSGTSTDTQYF. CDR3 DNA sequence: TGTGCCAGTAGTACAGGGACTAGCGGGACTAGCACAGATACGCAGTATTTT.

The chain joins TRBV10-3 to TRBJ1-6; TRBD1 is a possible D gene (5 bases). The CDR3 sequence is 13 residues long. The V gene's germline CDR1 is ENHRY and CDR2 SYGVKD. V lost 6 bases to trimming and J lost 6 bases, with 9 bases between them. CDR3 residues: CAISRDFNSPLHF. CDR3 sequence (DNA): TGTGCCATCAGCCGGGACTTTAATTCACCCCTCCACTTT.

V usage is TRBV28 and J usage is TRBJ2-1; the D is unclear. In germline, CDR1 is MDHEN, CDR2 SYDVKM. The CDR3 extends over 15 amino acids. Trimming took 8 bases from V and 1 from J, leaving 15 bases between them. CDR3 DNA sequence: TGTGCCAGCTACACATGGGCTGATTCCTACAATGAGCAGTTCTTC. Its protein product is CASYTWADSYNEQFF.

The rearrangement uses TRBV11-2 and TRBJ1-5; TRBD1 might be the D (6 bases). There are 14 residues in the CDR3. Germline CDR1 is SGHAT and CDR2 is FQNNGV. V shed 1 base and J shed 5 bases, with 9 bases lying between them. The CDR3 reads CASSLVGQHQPQHF. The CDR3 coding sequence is TGTGCCAGCAGCTTAGTTGGACAGCATCAGCCCCAGCATTTT.

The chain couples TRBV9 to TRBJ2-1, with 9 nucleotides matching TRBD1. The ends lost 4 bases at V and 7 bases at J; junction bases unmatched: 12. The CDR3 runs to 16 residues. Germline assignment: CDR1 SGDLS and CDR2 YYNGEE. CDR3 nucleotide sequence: TGTGCCAGCAGCCCTGGGGGGGGACAGGGAGGGAATGAGCAGTTCTTC. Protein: CASSPGGGQGGNEQFF.

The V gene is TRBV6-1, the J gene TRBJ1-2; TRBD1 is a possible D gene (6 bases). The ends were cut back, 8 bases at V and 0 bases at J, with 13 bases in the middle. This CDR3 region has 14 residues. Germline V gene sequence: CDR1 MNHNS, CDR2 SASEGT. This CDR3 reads CASSLDSPNYGYTF. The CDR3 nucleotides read TGTGCCAGCTCTTTGGACAGTCCTAACTATGGCTACACCTTC.

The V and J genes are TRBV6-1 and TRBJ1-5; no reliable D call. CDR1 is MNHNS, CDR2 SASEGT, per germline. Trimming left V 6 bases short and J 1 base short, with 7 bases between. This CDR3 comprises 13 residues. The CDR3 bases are TGTGCCAGCAGGGTCCGGAGCAATCAGCCCCAGCATTTT. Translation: CASRVRSNQPQHF.

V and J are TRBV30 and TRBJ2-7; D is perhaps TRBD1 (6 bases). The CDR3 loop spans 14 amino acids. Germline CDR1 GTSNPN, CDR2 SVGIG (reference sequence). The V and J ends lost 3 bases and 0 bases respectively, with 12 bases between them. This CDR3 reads CAWRPGTLSYEQYF. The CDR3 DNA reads TGTGCCTGGAGACCCGGGACACTCTCCTACGAGCAGTACTTC.

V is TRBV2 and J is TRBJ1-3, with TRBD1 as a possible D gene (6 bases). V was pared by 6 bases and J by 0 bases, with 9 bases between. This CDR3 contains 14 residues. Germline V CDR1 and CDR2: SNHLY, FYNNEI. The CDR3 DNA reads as TGTGCCAGCAGCGAACAGGGCTCTGGAAACACCATATATTTT. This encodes CASSEQGSGNTIYF.

CDR3 DNA sequence: TGCAGCGTTGTATTCTACGAGCAGTACTTC. It encodes CSVVFYEQYF. The chain has TRBV29-1 and TRBJ2-7; D is unclear. Germline V lookup: CDR1 SQVTM, CDR2 ANQGSEA. The CDR3 has 10 residues. The germline V and J ends were trimmed by 4 bases and 3 bases, with 4 bases remaining between them.

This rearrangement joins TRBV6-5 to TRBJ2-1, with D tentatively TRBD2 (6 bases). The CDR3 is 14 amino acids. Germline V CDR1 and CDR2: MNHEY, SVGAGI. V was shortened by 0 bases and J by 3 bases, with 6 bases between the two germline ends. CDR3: CASSYSTSYNEQFF. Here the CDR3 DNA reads TGTGCCAGCAGTTACTCGACTAGCTACAATGAGCAGTTCTTC.

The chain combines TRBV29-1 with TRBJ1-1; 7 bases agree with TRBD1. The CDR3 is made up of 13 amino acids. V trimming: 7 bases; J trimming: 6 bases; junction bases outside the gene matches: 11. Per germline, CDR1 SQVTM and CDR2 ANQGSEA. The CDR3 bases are TGCAGCGGGGGGGACAGCACTTTGGCTGAAGCTTTCTTT. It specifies CSGGDSTLAEAFF.

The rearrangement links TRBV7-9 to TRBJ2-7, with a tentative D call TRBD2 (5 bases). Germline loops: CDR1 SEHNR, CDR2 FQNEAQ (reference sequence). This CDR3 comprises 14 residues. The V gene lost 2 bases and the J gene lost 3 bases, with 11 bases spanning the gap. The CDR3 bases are TGTGCCAGCAGCTTAATTGGGAGTAACTACGAGCAGTACTTC. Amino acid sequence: CASSLIGSNYEQYF.

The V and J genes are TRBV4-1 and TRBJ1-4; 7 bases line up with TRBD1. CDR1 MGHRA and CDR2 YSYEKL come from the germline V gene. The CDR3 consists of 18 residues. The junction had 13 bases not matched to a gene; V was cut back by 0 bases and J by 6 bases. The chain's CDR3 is CASSQDQQGSSRDEKLFF. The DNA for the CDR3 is TGCGCCAGCAGCCAAGATCAACAGGGGTCCTCGAGAGATGAAAAACTGTTTTTT.

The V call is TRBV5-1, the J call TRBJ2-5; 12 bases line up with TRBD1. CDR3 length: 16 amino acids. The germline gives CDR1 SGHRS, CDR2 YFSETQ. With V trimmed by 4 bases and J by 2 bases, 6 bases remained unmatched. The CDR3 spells CASSPGTGGPQETQYF. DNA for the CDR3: TGCGCCAGCAGCCCAGGGACAGGGGGCCCACAAGAGACCCAGTACTTC.

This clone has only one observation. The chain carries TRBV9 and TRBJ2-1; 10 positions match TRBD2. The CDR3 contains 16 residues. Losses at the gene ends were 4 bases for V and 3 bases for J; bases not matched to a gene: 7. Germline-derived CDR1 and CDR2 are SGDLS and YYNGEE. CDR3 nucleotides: TGTGCCAGCAGCATAGCGGGGGGCCGCATCTACAATGAGCAGTTCTTC. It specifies CASSIAGGRIYNEQFF.

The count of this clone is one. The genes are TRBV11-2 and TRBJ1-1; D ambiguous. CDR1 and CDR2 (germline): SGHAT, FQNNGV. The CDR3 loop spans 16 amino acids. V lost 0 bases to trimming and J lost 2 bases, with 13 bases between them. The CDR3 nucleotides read TGTGCCAGCAGCTTAGACTTCCCACATCCAAACACTGAAGCTTTCTTT. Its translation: CASSLDFPHPNTEAFF.

In DNA, the CDR3 is TGTGCCACCAGCACCCGGACAGGCCCCGATACTGAAGCTTTCTTT. Protein product: CATSTRTGPDTEAFF. The chain employs TRBV15 and TRBJ1-1; 7 positions agree with TRBD1. V lost 4 bases and J lost 5; bases outside the gene matches: 10. Germline-derived CDR1 and CDR2 are LNHNV and YYDKDF (reference sequence). The CDR3 sequence is 15 residues long.

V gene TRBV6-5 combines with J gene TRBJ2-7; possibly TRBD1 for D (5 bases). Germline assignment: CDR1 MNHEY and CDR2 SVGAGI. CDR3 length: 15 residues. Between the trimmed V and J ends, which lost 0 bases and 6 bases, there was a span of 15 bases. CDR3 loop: CASSYSDQGWAEQYF. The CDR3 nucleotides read TGTGCCAGCAGTTACTCAGATCAGGGTTGGGCCGAGCAGTACTTC.